Sequencing of this TCR beta chain was carried out in a study of T cell changes during pregnancy in multiple sclerosis. Libraries were prepared by immunoSEQ multiplex PCR; TCRdb keeps only in-frame clonotypes and omits some of them. Here the sample spans 70,000 to 80,000 clones, 85% to 95% being singletons. Trimming left V 6 bases short and J 0 bases short, with 12 bases between. Per the germline V gene, CDR1 is MGHDK and CDR2 is SYGVNS. The CDR3 runs to 15 residues. The sample was CD4+ T cells from peripheral blood mononuclear cells, taken before pregnancy. This clonotype was sampled from a female donor with multiple sclerosis, enrolled in a pregnancy study. The J gene is TRBJ2-1, the V gene TRBV25-1; maybe TRBD2 (6 bases). The CDR3 loop reads CASRSAGSSYNEQFF. CDR3 nucleotides: TGTGCCAGCAGATCAGCGGGTAGCTCCTACAATGAGCAGTTCTTC. The full variable domain, with the rest looked up from reference TRBV25-1 and TRBJ2-1, is EADIYQTPRYLVIGTGKKITLECSQTMGHDKMYWYQQDPGMELHLIHYSYGVNSTEKGDLSSESTVSRIRTEHFPLTLESARPSHTSQYLCASRSAGSSYNEQFFGPGTRLTVL.